The 15 T cell receptor beta chains in this list originate from one sample, sequenced in a study of technical replicates of blood from a few donors. Repertoires were generated with immunoSEQ multiplex PCR, while TCRdb's copy carries only in-frame clones and drops some. The sample shows more than 60,000 clones, around 93% of them seen only once. Specimen: T cells isolated from PBMCs. The receptors were gathered from a human donor in good health.

This chain uses TRBV5-1 with TRBJ2-1; maybe TRBD2 (5 bases). This CDR3 contains 15 residues. The V end was cut by 0 bases, the J end by 6 bases, with 13 bases between. The germline V gene encodes CDR1 SGHRS and CDR2 YFSETQ. Written as DNA, the CDR3 is TGCGCCAGCAGCTTGGATCCGGGGTTCTCCAATGAGCAGTTCTTC. Translated: CASSLDPGFSNEQFF.

V and J are TRBV9 and TRBJ2-3; 14 bases align to TRBD2. The CDR3 contains 17 residues. Germline trimming cut 6 bases from V and 4 bases from J; bases unmatched to any gene: 10. In germline, CDR1 is SGDLS, CDR2 YYNGEE. CDR3: CASTMTSGGASPDTQYF. In DNA, the CDR3 is TGTGCCAGCACAATGACTAGCGGGGGGGCCAGCCCAGATACGCAGTATTTT.

The rearrangement uses TRBV30 and TRBJ1-3, with 7 bases identical to TRBD1. Per the germline V gene, CDR1 is GTSNPN and CDR2 is SVGIG (reference sequence). V trimming: 4 bases; J trimming: 3 bases; junction bases outside the gene matches: 6. The CDR3 runs to 14 residues. The CDR3 region has the DNA TGTGCCTGGAACCATCAGGGGGGTGGAAACACCATATATTTT. Translation: CAWNHQGGGNTIYF. The whole variable domain, filled in from reference TRBV30 and TRBJ1-3, reads SQTIHQWPATLVQPVGSPLSLECTVEGTSNPNLYWYRQAAGRGLQLLFYSVGIGQISSEVPQNLSASRPQDRQFILSSKKLLLSDSGFYLCAWNHQGGGNTIYFGEGSWLTVV.

The chain recombines TRBV6-5 with TRBJ1-1, with no clear D. Germline-derived CDR1 and CDR2 are MNHEY and SVGAGI. Deletions cut 2 bases from V and 0 bases from J, with 13 bases between. CDR3 length: 16 amino acids. The CDR3 coding sequence is TGTGCCAGCAGTTACACCACGGCGGTAATGAACACTGAAGCTTTCTTT. Amino acids: CASSYTTAVMNTEAFF.

The gene calls are TRBV29-1 and TRBJ2-6, with a weak D call TRBD1 (5 bases). Germline CDR1 SQVTM, CDR2 ANQGSEA. The CDR3 consists of 16 residues. Between the trimmed V and J ends, which lost 7 bases and 0 bases, there was a span of 16 bases. CDR3 residues: CSAAGIGDSGANVLTF. The CDR3 DNA follows: TGCAGCGCTGCAGGGATAGGGGACTCTGGGGCCAACGTCCTGACTTTC.

The chain employs TRBV5-4 and TRBJ2-7; 12 bases are a match to TRBD2. Germline trimming cut 4 bases from V and 1 base from J; bases unmatched to any gene: 3. The germline CDR1 and CDR2 sequences are SGHNT and YYREEE (reference sequence). The CDR3 is 15 residues long. CDR3 in DNA: TGTGCCAGCAGCCGTGGGACTAGCGGGTCCTACGAGCAGTACTTC. It is translated as CASSRGTSGSYEQYF.

The table lists this clone with a few counts. The chain couples TRBV7-9 to TRBJ1-2, with 7 bases identical to TRBD1. The germline V gene encodes CDR1 SEHNR and CDR2 FQNEAQ (reference sequence). After removal of 5 bases from V and 3 bases from J, the junction contained 0 bases not matched to a gene. This CDR3 is built from 12 residues. The CDR3 DNA follows: TGTGCCAGCAGCCAGGGGGACTATGGCTACACCTTC. Its translation is CASSQGDYGYTF. Filled out from reference TRBV7-9 and TRBJ1-2, the complete variable domain reads DTGVSQNPRHKITKRGQNVTFRCDPISEHNRLYWYRQTLGQGPEFLTYFQNEAQLEKSRLLSDRFSAERPKGSFSTLEIQRTEQGDSAMYLCASSQGDYGYTFGSGTRLTVV.

V and J are TRBV14 and TRBJ2-5, with D maybe TRBD2 (5 bases). The V end lost 0 bases, the J end lost 7 bases, and 9 bases lay between the germline ends. The CDR3 contains 13 residues. The germline V gene has CDR1 SGHDN and CDR2 FVKESK. DNA of the CDR3: TGTGCCAGCAGCCAAGAGCAAGAGGGGACCCAGTACTTC. Its translation is CASSQEQEGTQYF.

The V gene is TRBV27, the J gene TRBJ1-2; D is unclear. Trimming removed 7 bases from V and 6 bases from J, with 18 bases in between. Looked up from germline, CDR1 is MNHEY and CDR2 is SMNVEV (reference sequence). The CDR3 length is 14 residues. The CDR3 DNA sequence: TGTGCCAGCAATTTCCGGCCGAGGAAGGATGGCTACACCTTC. It codes for CASNFRPRKDGYTF.

This rearrangement joins TRBV27 to TRBJ2-3; D perhaps matches TRBD2 (6 bases). With 4 bases removed from V and 0 bases from J, the gap between germline ends came to 23 bases. From germline, CDR1 is MNHEY and CDR2 SMNVEV (reference sequence). The CDR3 extends over 19 amino acids. The CDR3 DNA reads TGTGCCAGCAGTTATTCGCGGGGTGCTGCAGGGCTAAGCACAGATACGCAGTATTTT. Translation gives CASSYSRGAAGLSTDTQYF.

The rearrangement joins TRBV14 to TRBJ2-4, with TRBD1 matching over 8 bases. CDR3 length: 16 residues. Germline CDR1 is SGHDN and CDR2 is FVKESK. Trimming cost V 1 base and J 6 bases; bases outside gene matches: 8. The CDR3 reads CASSQVSGQDLNIQYF. CDR3 coding DNA: TGTGCCAGCAGCCAAGTCTCGGGACAGGACCTAAACATTCAGTACTTC.

V gene TRBV6-1 combines with J gene TRBJ2-7; maybe TRBD1 (5 bases). CDR1 is MNHNS, CDR2 SASEGT, per germline. V lost 0 bases and J lost 1, with 10 bases in between. The CDR3 runs to 15 residues. The CDR3, as DNA: TGTGCCAGCAGTGAAGCAGGGGCATCTTCCTACGAGCAGTACTTC. It translates to CASSEAGASSYEQYF.

The chain employs TRBV7-2 and TRBJ1-1; D gene ambiguous. CDR1 and CDR2 from the germline V gene are SGHTA and FQGNSA. Trimming took off 2 bases at V and 5 bases at J, with 9 bases between the two ends. This CDR3 has 13 amino acids. As DNA, the CDR3 is TGTGCCAGCAGCTTATATCCGGGGACTGAAGCTTTCTTT. Its translation is CASSLYPGTEAFF.

The rearrangement uses TRBV18 and TRBJ1-1; D is possibly TRBD1 (6 bases). V lost 1 base and J lost 1, with 13 bases in between. The germline V gene encodes CDR1 KGHSH and CDR2 LQKENI. The CDR3 has 16 amino acids. Here the CDR3 DNA reads TGTGCCAGCTCACCACGGTCAGGGGACGCGAACACTGAAGCTTTCTTT. Protein: CASSPRSGDANTEAFF.

This chain links TRBV27 with TRBJ2-5, with TRBD1 matching 9 bases. CDR3 length: 16 amino acids. The V gene end was trimmed by 7 bases and the J gene end by 1 base; junction bases not matched to a gene: 10. CDR1 is MNHEY, CDR2 SMNVEV, per germline (reference sequence). CDR3: CASTPRGQGSQETQYF. CDR3 bases: TGTGCCAGCACCCCCAGGGGACAGGGTTCCCAAGAGACCCAGTACTTC.